These T cell receptor beta chains were read from a single sample in a study of blood T cell repertoires in COVID-19. The table came from immunoSEQ multiplex PCR; TCRdb's copy has only in-frame clones and leaves some out. The profile shows roughly 70,000 clones, roughly 90% of them singletons. Source material: peripheral blood. These receptors came from a man aged 50-60 years with acute or convalescent COVID-19. Each CDR3 is given with its conserved first and last residue. Each record gives: V gene, clone size, D gene, J gene, CDR3 DNA, CDR3 protein. D genes are given only for firm matches. Clone size, where shown, is once, few, many, or a class for clones that have expanded.

>TRBV4-2|-|TRBD1|TRBJ1-5
TGTGCCAGCAGCCAGGGACAGGGGGCAAGCAATCAGCCCCAGCATTTT
CASSQGQGASNQPQHF
>TRBV3-1/TRBV3-2|once|TRBD1|TRBJ1-1
TGTGCCAGCAGCCAAGAAACAGGGGTGATTGAAGCTTTCTTT
CASSQETGVIEAFF
>TRBV7-8|-|TRBD1|TRBJ1-6
TGTGCCAGCAGCTTCCTCGGGACAGGCCTTAAAAATTCACCCCTCCACTTT
CASSFLGTGLKNSPLHF
>TRBV11-3|-|TRBD1|TRBJ1-1
TGTGCCAGCAACCGGGCTTTTATAGTGACAGGGTCCACTGAAGCTTTCTTT
CASNRAFIVTGSTEAFF
>TRBV6-2/TRBV6-3|-|TRBD2|TRBJ2-1
TGTGCCAGCAGTCAGACCGGGACTAGCTTCGGTGAGCAGTTCTTC
CASSQTGTSFGEQFF
>TRBV4-3|-|-|TRBJ2-2
TGCGCCAGCAGCCAACATCCTACGACTCAGGGGTCCGGGGAGCTGTTTTTT
CASSQHPTTQGSGELFF
>TRBV18|-|-|TRBJ2-2
TGTGCCAGCTCACCCCTTTCCAGACTGGCCGGGGAGCTGTTTTTT
CASSPLSRLAGELFF
>TRBV5-1|-|-|TRBJ2-3
TGCGCCAGCAGCCCGCAGGGGCTTAGCACAGATACGCAGTATTTT
CASSPQGLSTDTQYF
>TRBV5-5|-|-|TRBJ1-1
TGTGCCAGCCAGAGGGGGATGAACACTGAAGCTTTCTTT
CASQRGMNTEAFF
>TRBV13|-|TRBD1|TRBJ2-2
TGTGCCAGCAGCTTCCTCGGACAGGGGTACACCGGGGAGCTGTTTTTT
CASSFLGQGYTGELFF
>TRBV30|-|TRBD1|TRBJ1-5
TGTGCCTGGAGTGTTAAGGGACAGGGAGGCAATCAGCCCCAGCATTTT
CAWSVKGQGGNQPQHF
>TRBV20-1|-|-|TRBJ1-1
TGCAGTGCTAGAGCGGGGTCTGAAGCTTTCTTT
CSARAGSEAFF
>TRBV27|-|TRBD1|TRBJ1-6
TGTGCCAGCAGTCCGACAGGGGGCATGGGTTCACCCCTCCACTTT
CASSPTGGMGSPLHF
>TRBV27|-|-|TRBJ2-7
TGTGCCAGCAGACCAGACGGAGGCTACGAGCAGTACTTC
CASRPDGGYEQYF
>TRBV6-2/TRBV6-3|-|-|TRBJ1-1
TGTGCCAGCAGTTACCCCGACACCTACACTGAAGCTTTCTTT
CASSYPDTYTEAFF
>TRBV7-9|-|-|TRBJ2-5
TGTGCCAGCAGCTTAGCTGGGGGGTCGAAGACCCAGTACTTC
CASSLAGGSKTQYF
>TRBV19|-|TRBD1|TRBJ1-6
TGTGCCAGTGGGGACAGGGGGGATTCACCCCTCCACTTT
CASGDRGDSPLHF
>TRBV4-1|once|-|TRBJ1-5
TGCGCCAGCAGCCAAGCAGATTATAGCAATCAGCCCCAGCATTTT
CASSQADYSNQPQHF
>TRBV6-5|-|-|TRBJ1-5
TGTGCCAGCCATCTGGGGGGGGAGAATCAGCCCCAGCATTTT
CASHLGGENQPQHF
>TRBV20-1|many|-|TRBJ1-2
TGCAGTGCTAGTAAAGGCAGGGTAGAGGGCTACACCTTC
CSASKGRVEGYTF
>TRBV11-2|-|-|TRBJ1-2
TGTGCCAGCAGCTTAGGGGGCGGCTACACCTTC
CASSLGGGYTF
>TRBV6-5|-|TRBD2|TRBJ2-7
TGTGCCAGCAGTTCTTGGACTAGCGGGGCCTACGAGCAGTACTTC
CASSSWTSGAYEQYF
>TRBV2|-|-|TRBJ1-5
TGTGCCAGCAGACTACAGGGTCAGCCCCAGCATTTT
CASRLQGQPQHF
>TRBV29-1|-|-|TRBJ1-2
TGCAGCGTTCGGGGAGCTAACTATGGCTACACCTTC
CSVRGANYGYTF